This entry is about one T cell receptor (beta chain). The data belong to a study of T cells in Graves' hyperthyroidism and ophthalmopathy. Study details: Peripheral blood collection took place at initial diagnosis, before any treatment.

The source material, RNA transcripts, was used to amplify TCR beta CDR3 regions. First-round RT-PCR with HTBI primers amplified the TCR CDR3 region. TCRdb re-derived calls from the multiplex PCR reads in MiXCR, one entry per CDR3 protein. The top ten clones hold under 8% of a sample with around 600,000 distinct CDR3 sequences, approximately 14% of them seen once. The study enrolled patients aged 18 to 65 with newly diagnosed hyperthyroidism of under 2 months' duration. The diagnostic basis comprised clinical symptoms, serum thyroxine and TRAb, thyroid ultrasound and orbital computed tomography. This CDR3 is 14 amino acids long. The germline V gene encodes CDR1 SQVTM and CDR2 ANQGSEA. Trimming left V 4 bases short and J 5 bases short, with 17 bases between.

The chain is built from TRBV29-1 and TRBJ2-5; D uncertain. The source is a woman aged 30 to 39 with Graves' hyperthyroidism. The sample comprised blood. The DNA for the CDR3 is TGCAGCGTTGCAATCGGACGGATGGATGAGACCCAGTACTTC. Protein sequence: CSVAIGRMDETQYF.